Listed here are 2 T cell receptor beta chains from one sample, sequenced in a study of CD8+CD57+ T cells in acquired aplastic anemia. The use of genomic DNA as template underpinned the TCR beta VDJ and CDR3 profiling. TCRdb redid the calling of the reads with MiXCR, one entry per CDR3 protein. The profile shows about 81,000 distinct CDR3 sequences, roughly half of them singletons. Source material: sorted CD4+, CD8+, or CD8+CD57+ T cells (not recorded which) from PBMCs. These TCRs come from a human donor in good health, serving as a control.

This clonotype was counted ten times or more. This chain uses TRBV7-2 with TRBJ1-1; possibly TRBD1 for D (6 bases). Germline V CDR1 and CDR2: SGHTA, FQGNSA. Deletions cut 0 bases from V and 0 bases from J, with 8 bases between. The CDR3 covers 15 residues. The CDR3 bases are TGTGCCAGCAGCTTAGCCGGGACATTGAACACTGAAGCTTTCTTT. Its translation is CASSLAGTLNTEAFF.

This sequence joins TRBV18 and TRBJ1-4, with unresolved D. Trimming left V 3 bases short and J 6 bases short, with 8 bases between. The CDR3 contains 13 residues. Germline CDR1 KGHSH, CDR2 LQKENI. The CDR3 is CASSPRLYEKLFF. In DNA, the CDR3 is TGTGCCAGCTCACCTCGCTTGTATGAAAAACTGTTTTTT.